This T cell receptor beta chain was observed in a study of T cells in Graves' hyperthyroidism and ophthalmopathy. General study points: Researchers report that a 13 V-J model separated ophthalmopathy from stable hyperthyroidism. The blood repertoire included most of the expanded thyroid clonotypes above 0.001.

Template material for amplifying TCR beta CDR3 regions consisted of RNA transcripts. An initial round of RT-PCR targeting the TCR CDR3 relied on the HTBI primer set. TCRdb ran MiXCR on the multiplex PCR reads and lists one entry per CDR3 protein. The sample lists about 180,000 distinct CDR3 sequences, around 15% occurring once. This clonotype was counted many times. Its antigen is currently unknown. Graves' hyperthyroidism showing no ophthalmopathy progression within 18 months was considered stable. Diagnoses were established using clinical symptoms, serum thyroxine and TRAb, thyroid ultrasound and orbital computed tomography. CDR1 SGHRS and CDR2 YFSETQ come from the germline V gene. After removal of 4 bases from V and 6 bases from J, the junction contained 10 bases not matched to a gene. The CDR3 covers 15 residues.

This sequence originates from a woman aged 45-60 years with Graves' hyperthyroidism. This sequence joins TRBV5-1 and TRBJ1-2; TRBD1 matches 9 bases. The sequenced material came from blood. This CDR3 is CASSRDRVNLHGYTF. CDR3 DNA: TGCGCCAGCAGCCGGGACAGGGTGAATTTGCATGGCTACACCTTC. Complete variable domain (other parts from reference TRBV5-1 and TRBJ1-2): KAGVTQTPRYLIKTRGQQVTLSCSPISGHRSVSWYQQTPGQGLQFLFEYFSETQRNKGNFPGRFSGRQFSNSRSEMNVSTLELGDSALYLCASSRDRVNLHGYTFGSGTRLTVV.